The 16 T cell receptor beta chains below come from one sample, sequenced in a study of metastatic and nonmetastatic thyroid tumors. No patient received treatment before thyroid surgery. TCRdb re-called clones via MiXCR from the PCR reads. The data show 33,000 or so clones, around 7.4% seen once. Sample: blood. Receptors were obtained from a female donor with papillary thyroid cancer or a benign thyroid nodule (not recorded which). Some clones in this sample may be carry-over from other donors' samples.

This clone showed up just a few times. V is TRBV3-1 and J is TRBJ2-3; 7 bases match TRBD1. There are 16 residues in the CDR3. Germline V CDR1 and CDR2: LGHDT, YNNKEL (reference sequence). V gave up 1 base and J gave up 0 bases; unmatched junction bases: 4. The CDR3 DNA sequence: TGTGCCAGCAGCCAAGTTGGGGACAGTAGCACAGATACGCAGTATTTT. This sequence encodes CASSQVGDSSTDTQYF.

This clone was counted ten times or more. This chain connects TRBV7-6 to TRBJ2-2; a possible D gene is TRBD1 (5 bases). CDR1 and CDR2 from the germline V gene are SGHVS and FNYEAQ. Trimming left V 1 base short and J 2 bases short, with 14 bases between. CDR3 length: 17 amino acids. The CDR3 DNA sequence: TGTGCCAGCAGCTTAGAAGGTGGGGCTGTAAACACCGGGGAGCTGTTTTTT. It encodes CASSLEGGAVNTGELFF.

This clone showed up many times. This chain joins TRBV7-9 and TRBJ2-1; D not resolved. CDR1 SEHNR and CDR2 FQNEAQ come from the germline V gene (reference sequence). The CDR3 totals 13 residues. Trimming pared 2 bases from V and 8 bases from J, leaving 10 bases between. CDR3 DNA sequence: TGTGCCAGCAGCTTAATGACCGCGGATGAGCAGTTCTTC. Translated, it gives CASSLMTADEQFF.

This clone appeared many times. The V gene is TRBV7-9, the J gene TRBJ2-1; possibly TRBD2 for D (5 bases). The CDR3 totals 16 residues. CDR1 and CDR2 (germline): SEHNR, FQNEAQ (reference sequence). V was cut by 4 bases and J by 3 bases, with 16 bases left in between. CDR3 bases: TGTGCCAGCAGCTCGGCGGGCGGGCCCCACTACAATGAGCAGTTCTTC. Its protein is CASSSAGGPHYNEQFF. Variable domain in full (rest from reference TRBV7-9 and TRBJ2-1): DTGVSQNPRHKITKRGQNVTFRCDPISEHNRLYWYRQTLGQGPEFLTYFQNEAQLEKSRLLSDRFSAERPKGSFSTLEIQRTEQGDSAMYLCASSSAGGPHYNEQFFGPGTRLTVL.

In this sample, this clone turned up many times. This sample includes further DNA sequences coding for the same CDR3. The chain joins TRBV6-6 to TRBJ2-5; unclear D gene. The length of the CDR3 is 11 residues. The V end was cut by 2 bases, the J end by 5 bases, with 3 bases between. Germline V gene lookup returns CDR1 MNHNY and CDR2 SVGAGI (reference sequence). The CDR3 loop is CASSYGETQYF. The DNA for the CDR3 is TGTGCCAGCAGTTACGGGGAGACCCAGTACTTC.

This clone was recorded many times. The CDR3 DNA is TGTGCCAGCAGTTTTCAGGACAGGGCCAACAATGAGCAGTTCTTC. This sequence encodes CASSFQDRANNEQFF. J is TRBJ2-1 and V is TRBV27, with TRBD1 matching over 8 bases. This CDR3 contains 15 residues. Trimming cost V 3 bases and J 5 bases; bases outside gene matches: 6. Germline V lookup: CDR1 MNHEY, CDR2 SMNVEV (reference sequence).

Ten or more counts support this clone. The CDR3, as DNA: TGTGCCAGCAGCTTGCCCAATCAGCCCCAGCATTTT. As protein: CASSLPNQPQHF. V and J are TRBV5-6 and TRBJ1-5; D is undetermined. Per germline, CDR1 SGHDT and CDR2 YYEEEE. The CDR3 totals 12 residues. Trimming stripped 1 base from V and 3 bases from J, with 2 bases between.

This clone was counted between two and nine times. The rearrangement links TRBV5-6 to TRBJ2-1; 7 positions agree with TRBD2. CDR3 size: 15 residues. Trimming removed 2 bases from V and 10 bases from J; junction bases left unmatched: 12. Germline V gene data show CDR1 as SGHDT and CDR2 as YYEEEE. Here the CDR3 reads CASSFGSGTGGEQFF. As DNA, the CDR3 is TGTGCCAGCAGCTTTGGTTCCGGGACCGGGGGGGAGCAGTTCTTC.

This clone has ten or more counts. CDR3 amino acids: CASSTQTVSNTGELFF. CDR3 DNA sequence: TGTGCCAGCAGTACCCAGACAGTCTCGAACACCGGGGAGCTGTTTTTT. The V call is TRBV6-2 or TRBV6-3, the J call TRBJ2-2; possibly TRBD1 for D (5 bases). The CDR3 sequence is 16 residues long. Trimming took 5 bases from V and 0 from J, leaving 13 bases between them. Germline V CDR1 and CDR2: MNHEY, SVGEGT.

This clone was observed many times. The gene calls are TRBV5-1 and TRBJ2-7; D might be TRBD2 (6 bases). Germline V lookup: CDR1 SGHRS, CDR2 YFSETQ. Trimming shortened V by 5 bases and J by 0 bases, and 15 bases separated the two germline ends. The CDR3 spans 15 residues. The CDR3 DNA is TGCGCCAGCAGGTTTGCGGTAGCGGACTCCTACGAGCAGTACTTC. Its protein is CASRFAVADSYEQYF.

This clone was seen ten or more times. The sample has other DNA sequences that encode this CDR3 too. J is TRBJ1-1 and V is TRBV20-1; D gene unclear. Germline V CDR1 and CDR2: DFQATT, SNEGSKA (reference sequence). The CDR3 totals 13 residues. The V gene lost 3 bases and the J gene lost 0 bases, with 8 bases spanning the gap. CDR3 sequence: CSARSTVNTEAFF. The CDR3 DNA sequence: TGCAGTGCTAGGTCTACAGTGAACACTGAAGCTTTCTTT.

This clone was found many times. V is TRBV11-1 and J is TRBJ2-7, with a tentative D call TRBD2 (5 bases). Trimming removed 5 bases from V and 7 bases from J, with 15 bases in between. The germline V gene encodes CDR1 SGHAT and CDR2 FQDESV (reference sequence). This CDR3 is built from 13 residues. The CDR3 nucleotides are TGTGCCAGCAGCCTATGGGGAGCTTCAGAGCAGTACTTC. This sequence encodes CASSLWGASEQYF.

Many counts were recorded for this clone. V usage is TRBV3-1 and J usage is TRBJ2-3; D is unclear. CDR3 size: 16 residues. Trimming shortened V by 0 bases and J by 1 base, and 11 bases separated the two germline ends. CDR1 LGHDT and CDR2 YNNKEL come from the germline V gene (reference sequence). The CDR3 protein is CASSQERRYRTDTQYF. In DNA, the CDR3 is TGTGCCAGCAGCCAAGAACGGCGCTACCGCACAGATACGCAGTATTTT.

This clone was counted many times. The sample carries other DNA sequences with the same CDR3. V usage is TRBV2 and J usage is TRBJ1-1; D perhaps matches TRBD1 (5 bases). There are 15 residues in the CDR3. V shed 8 bases and J shed 6 bases, with 22 bases lying between them. Germline-derived CDR1 and CDR2 are SNHLY and FYNNEI. DNA for the CDR3: TGTGCCAGCGGCATCCTGGGGGTGGGGAAACCTGAAGCTTTCTTT. Amino acid sequence: CASGILGVGKPEAFF.

As to this clone: A much larger clone differs by one base, so this may be a read error. The chain is built from TRBV20-1 and TRBJ2-5; 10 bases are shared with TRBD2. Unmatched junction bases numbered 5, after V lost 2 bases and J lost 5 bases. Germline V lookup: CDR1 DFQATT, CDR2 SNEGSKA (reference sequence). This CDR3 is 14 amino acids long. The CDR3 here is CSARTIAGGETQYF. The CDR3 bases are TGCAGTGCTAGAACTATAGCGGGGGGTGAGACCCAGTACTTC.

This clone occurred many times. This sample also contains other DNA sequences that code for the same CDR3. The rearrangement links TRBV6-1 to TRBJ2-2, with unresolved D. The germline gives CDR1 MNHNS, CDR2 SASEGT. V shed 1 base and J shed 8 bases, with 8 bases lying between them. The CDR3 is 13 amino acids. In nucleotides, the CDR3 is TGTGCCAGCAGTGAAGGAGAGGTTGGGGAGCTGTTTTTT. This codes for CASSEGEVGELFF.